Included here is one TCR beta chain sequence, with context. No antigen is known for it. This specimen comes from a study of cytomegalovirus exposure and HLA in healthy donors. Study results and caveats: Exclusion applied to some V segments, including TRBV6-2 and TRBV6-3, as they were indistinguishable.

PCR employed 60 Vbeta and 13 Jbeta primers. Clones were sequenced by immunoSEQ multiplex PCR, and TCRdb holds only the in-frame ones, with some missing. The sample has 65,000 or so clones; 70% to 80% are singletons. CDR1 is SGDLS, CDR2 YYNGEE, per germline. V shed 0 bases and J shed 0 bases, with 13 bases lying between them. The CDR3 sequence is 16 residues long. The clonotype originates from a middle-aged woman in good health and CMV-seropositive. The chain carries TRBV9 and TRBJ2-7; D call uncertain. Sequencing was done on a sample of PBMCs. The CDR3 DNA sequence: TGTGCCAGCAGCGTAGGTCAATCCCTGAGCTCCTACGAGCAGTACTTC. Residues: CASSVGQSLSSYEQYF.